This T cell receptor (beta chain) was found in a study of T cells in women clearing cervical HPV infection. Study summary: Cases were women with histologically confirmed HPV16-related CIN3 or worse, including a couple of invasive cancers. General study results and limits: Unknown T-cell numbers per sample may underlie the richness differences.

Remarks on this clone: What it binds is not known. The read gets to within 3 residues of the CDR3 end, and the germline J gene fills in the rest.

Measured with immunoSEQ multiplex PCR; TCRdb has only the in-frame clones, and not every one. The repertoire table contains over 30,000 clones. Between the trimmed V and J ends, which lost 7 bases and 2 bases, there was a span of 5 bases. The CDR3 spans 12 residues. The sequence was obtained from a woman aged 18 to 75 with a cervical HPV16 infection that either progressed to CIN3+ or cleared (not recorded which). The sequenced sample was blood buffy coat. The rearrangement links TRBV12-3 or TRBV12-4 to TRBJ2-2; D not certain. Partial CDR3 DNA: TGTGCCAGCACTCCTAACACCGGGGAG. Amino acid sequence: CASTPNTGE. The full CDR3 is CASTPNTGELFF.